This record covers a single T cell receptor beta chain. Authors' processing steps: Cell counts per sample came from amplifying reference gene primers. Sequenced by immunoSEQ multiplex PCR; TCRdb stores in-frame clones only, minus some. The V and J calls and clone size were taken over from that table, and D and trimming were inferred from the DNA. In the table there are some 72,000 clones, around 88% of which are singletons. V dropped 3 bases and J dropped 5 bases, with 6 bases sitting between them. CDR1 and CDR2 (germline): ENHRY, SYGVKD. The CDR3 totals 12 residues. This sample was included in a study of blood T cell repertoires in COVID-19.

The chain uses TRBV10-3 and TRBJ2-3; D not certain. This clonotype was sampled from a man between 60 and 75 years old with acute or convalescent COVID-19. Sequencing was performed on peripheral blood. This CDR3 reads CAISDSLDTQYF. The CDR3, as DNA: TGTGCCATCAGTGATAGTCTAGATACGCAGTATTTT.